This T cell receptor (beta chain) was sequenced for a study of blood T cell repertoires in COVID-19. The wider study: Donors in the United States, Italy and Spain gave samples during acute or convalescent COVID-19. Sources were T cells, B-cell-depleted T cells, or PBMCs; the material itself was cDNA or gDNA.

Germline CDR1 reads SGDLS; CDR2 reads YYNGEE. The CDR3 has 14 amino acids. The ends were cut back, 1 base at V and 2 bases at J, with 7 bases in the middle. As handled by the study authors: Reference gene primer amplification gave nucleated cell count estimates. The data were produced by immunoSEQ multiplex PCR, yet TCRdb's version contains in-frame clones alone and is incomplete. The V and J calls and clone size were taken over from that table, and D and trimming were inferred from the DNA. The repertoire consists of approximately 500,000 clones, with 70% to 90% occurring once and the leading ten covering under 4%. As concerns this clone: Other nucleotide sequences in the sample specify the same CDR3.

The V gene is TRBV9, the J gene TRBJ1-3; a possible D gene is TRBD1 (5 bases). What was sequenced was peripheral blood. The receptor was isolated from a human donor in a cohort sampled during active COVID-19. This CDR3 is CASSVTGAGNTIYF. DNA of the CDR3: TGTGCCAGCAGCGTAACGGGGGCTGGAAACACCATATATTTT.